The clone carrying this T cell receptor beta chain was seen at least ten times. The antigen remains unidentified. This entry belongs to a study of T cells after yellow fever vaccination. Study-level information: For low cell numbers, libraries were made with SMART-Seq v4 Ultra Low Input.

Trimming shortened V by 1 base and J by 3 bases, and 13 bases separated the two germline ends. Per germline, CDR1 SQVTM and CDR2 ANQGSEA. CDR3 size: 14 residues. TCRdb redid the calling of the 5' RACE reads with MiXCR, one entry per CDR3 protein. This sample has a few hundred thousand distinct CDR3 sequences, with around 10% found just once. General study points: In FACS-sorted repertoires, abundant clonotypes from the bulk population could appear as contaminants. In post-booster samples, most primary-vaccination clones reappeared (about 96% CD4, approximately 91% CD8).

The sample was CD4+ T cells sorted from PBMCs, taken 5 days after the yellow fever booster vaccination. This chain connects TRBV29-1 to TRBJ2-7; D unresolved. The clonotype was recovered from a man aged 18 to 35 who received the YFV17D yellow fever vaccine. In DNA, the CDR3 is TGCAGCGTTGAAGGCCCTCTAGACGTCTACGAGCAGTACTTC. Its protein product is CSVEGPLDVYEQYF.